The next 3 T cell receptor beta chains were all read from a single sample in a study of blood T cells in healthy people across ages. Next came a second PCR, run for about 6 to 11 cycles, which used a sample-barcoded 5' primer along with a J-beta primer mix. TCRdb re-called the 5' RACE reads through MiXCR, storing one row per CDR3 protein. The sample shows 500,000 to 600,000 distinct CDR3 sequences, 27% of them seen only once. Sequencing input: blood. The receptors come from a woman aged 70-85 years in good health.

In the case of this clonotype: This CDR3 fails to terminate in the conserved phenylalanine or tryptophan, so it likely reflects a read error. The chain couples TRBV20-1 to TRBJ2-3, with D possibly TRBD2 on 6 matching bases. CDR1 DFQATT and CDR2 SNEGSKA come from the germline V gene (reference sequence). CDR3 length: 15 amino acids. The ends were cut back, 6 bases at V and 2 bases at J, with 18 bases in the middle. The CDR3 sequence is CSARGGGTPTDTQYY. CDR3 coding DNA: TGCAGTGCCCGCGGTGGGGGGACCCCCACAGATACGCAGTATTAT.

This chain joins TRBV7-9 and TRBJ1-1; D is undetermined. V lost 11 bases and J 4 bases, leaving 14 bases between the germline ends. The length of the CDR3 is 12 residues. The germline V gene encodes CDR1 SEHNR and CDR2 FQNEAQ (reference sequence). The CDR3 is CALLREGTEAFF. The CDR3 DNA sequence: TGTGCCCTTCTTCGAGAGGGCACTGAAGCTTTCTTT.

V usage is TRBV29-1 and J usage is TRBJ1-1, with D possibly matching TRBD1 (5 bases). Trimming took off 4 bases at V and 3 bases at J, with 6 bases between the two ends. The CDR3 is 11 residues long. Germline V lookup: CDR1 SQVTM, CDR2 ANQGSEA. The CDR3 region has the DNA TGCAGCGTTGTCAGGGACACTGAAGCTTTCTTT. This codes for CSVVRDTEAFF.